Sequencing of this T cell receptor (beta chain) was carried out in a study of blood T cell repertoires in COVID-19. Across the study: Italy, Spain and the United States were the sources of the convalescent and acute COVID-19 samples.

The data were produced by immunoSEQ multiplex PCR, yet TCRdb's version contains in-frame clones alone and is incomplete. The data hold around 190,000 clones, with less than 90% observed a single time. The CDR3 is made up of 16 amino acids. The germline gives CDR1 SGHRS, CDR2 YFSETQ. The junction had 8 bases not matched to a gene; V was cut back by 1 base and J by 6 bases. This receptor was obtained from a man between 65 and 79 years old with active or convalescent COVID-19. This chain links TRBV5-1 with TRBJ1-4; 8 bases are a match to TRBD1. Sequencing used peripheral blood. This CDR3 is CASSLKTGAGDEKLFF. DNA of the CDR3: TGCGCCAGCAGCTTGAAGACAGGGGCAGGGGATGAAAAACTGTTTTTT.